This T cell receptor beta chain came from a study of blood T cell repertoires in COVID-19. The assay was immunoSEQ multiplex PCR, and TCRdb's table has in-frame clones only and misses some. The table has about 140,000 clones, roughly 80% seen once. The receptor comes from an elderly woman with acute or convalescent COVID-19. The sequenced sample consisted of peripheral blood.

The CDR3 DNA reads TGTGCCAGCAGCCCCGGATCAGGACAACCTGAAGCTTTCTTT. The encoded protein is CASSPGSGQPEAFF. This rearrangement joins TRBV5-4 to TRBJ1-1; tentative D call: TRBD1 (5 bases). This CDR3 spans 14 amino acids. Trimming removed 4 bases from V and 6 bases from J, with 16 bases in between. Germline V gene sequence: CDR1 SGHNT, CDR2 YYREEE (reference sequence).